This TCR beta chain was recorded in a study of cytomegalovirus exposure and HLA in healthy donors. The wider study: The early release's HLA-typed donors yielded 80 million to 95 million unique TCRs. Of all 400 or so donors who were genotyped, roughly 81% belonged to the Caucasian-associated ancestry cluster.

Study outcomes and limitations: It was confirmed in vitro that a few of the CMV-associated chains were specific for CMV antigens. A later analysis reportedly identified an Asian-associated ancestry cluster as carrying fewer N-insertions than the approximately 710-donor mean.

60 Vbeta and 13 Jbeta primers were used in PCR. The assay was immunoSEQ multiplex PCR, and TCRdb's table has in-frame clones only and misses some. The sample consists of more than 100,000 clones, 70% to 90% of them appearing once. Note on this clone: Its antigen is still unknown.

Germline V gene lookup returns CDR1 SGHNT and CDR2 YYREEE (reference sequence). V was clipped by 4 bases and J by 0 bases; unmatched bases: 10. CDR3 length: 16 residues. The receptor's source is a man in his forties in good health and CMV-seronegative. The sample consisted of PBMCs. V gene TRBV5-4 combines with J gene TRBJ2-7, with 7 bases that match TRBD2. The CDR3 loop is CASSDRGEGSSYEQYF. As DNA, the CDR3 is TGTGCCAGCAGCGATCGGGGGGAGGGGAGCTCCTACGAGCAGTACTTC.